Presented here are 18 T cell receptor beta chains from one specimen sequenced in a study of blood T cell repertoires in COVID-19. Clones were sequenced by immunoSEQ multiplex PCR, and TCRdb holds only the in-frame ones, with some missing. The sample consists of about 230,000 clones, about four fifths of them appearing once. Sequencing used peripheral blood. Receptors were obtained from a man older than 75 with acute or convalescent COVID-19.

The gene calls are TRBV12-2 and TRBJ2-7; the D call TRBD1 from the table was never checked on the DNA. TRBV12-2 is flagged as a pseudogene. The CDR3 runs to 15 residues. As DNA, the CDR3 is TGTGCAAGTCGCACCACTCGGGACAGCGTCTACGAGCAGTACTTC. Its translation is CASRTTRDSVYEQYF.

This clone was seen more than once but under ten times. This chain links TRBV9 with TRBJ1-6, with D perhaps matching TRBD1 (6 bases). This CDR3 is 16 amino acids long. Germline V gene sequence: CDR1 SGDLS, CDR2 YYNGEE. V was shortened by 3 bases and J by 0 bases, with 10 bases between the two germline ends. Here the CDR3 DNA reads TGTGCCAGCAGCGCCCACAGGGACTCCTATAATTCACCCCTCCACTTT. It is translated as CASSAHRDSYNSPLHF.

The V and J genes are TRBV7-2 and TRBJ2-7; TRBD2 might be the D (5 bases). The germline gives CDR1 SGHTA, CDR2 FQGNSA. V gave up 1 base and J gave up 1 base, with 14 bases separating them. This CDR3 has 16 residues. CDR3 bases: TGTGCCAGCAGCTTAGGGTCCGGGGTGAATTCCTACGAGCAGTACTTC. Protein product: CASSLGSGVNSYEQYF. Full variable domain (outside the CDR3, taken from reference TRBV7-2 and TRBJ2-7): GAGVSQSPSNKVTEKGKDVELRCDPISGHTALYWYRQSLGQGLEFLIYFQGNSAPDKSGLPSDRFSAERTGGSVSTLTIQRTQQEDSAVYLCASSLGSGVNSYEQYFGPGTRLTVT.

The chain links TRBV5-6 to TRBJ1-3; no clear D gene. The V end was cut by 1 base, the J end by 0 bases, with 14 bases between. CDR1 is SGHDT, CDR2 YYEEEE, per germline. The CDR3 contains 17 residues. CDR3 protein: CASSLRGLQSSGNTIYF. CDR3 DNA sequence: TGTGCCAGCAGCTTGAGAGGGTTACAGAGCTCTGGAAACACCATATATTTT.

The rearrangement joins TRBV3-1 (or the pseudogene TRBV3-2) to TRBJ1-2; D unresolved. The germline CDR1 and CDR2 sequences are LGHDT and YNNKEL (reference sequence). The CDR3 contains 14 residues. V was cut by 1 base and J by 7 bases, with 13 bases left in between. The CDR3 here is CASSQGVPSVGYTF. The CDR3 bases are TGTGCCAGCAGCCAAGGAGTCCCTTCGGTTGGCTACACCTTC.

V usage is TRBV3-1 (or the pseudogene TRBV3-2) and J usage is TRBJ1-2; 7 nucleotides agree with TRBD1. This CDR3 spans 16 amino acids. Germline lookup yields CDR1 LGHDT and CDR2 YNNKEL (reference sequence). The trim removed 0 bases at V and 5 bases at J, leaving 9 bases unmatched. DNA for the CDR3: TGTGCCAGCAGCCAAGACCTACAGGGGCAAATTTATGGCTACACCTTC. Translating it yields CASSQDLQGQIYGYTF.

V usage is TRBV3-1 (or the pseudogene TRBV3-2) and J usage is TRBJ1-5; tentatively, D is TRBD1 (5 bases). The CDR3 has 15 residues. The germline V gene has CDR1 LGHDT and CDR2 YNNKEL (reference sequence). The ends were cut back, 4 bases at V and 0 bases at J, with 10 bases in the middle. This CDR3 reads CASSLRGVSNQPQHF. CDR3 coding DNA: TGTGCCAGCAGCCTCCGGGGGGTTAGCAATCAGCCCCAGCATTTT.

The sample holds a few counts of this clone. This chain uses TRBV5-1 with TRBJ2-7; D is undetermined. V was cut by 0 bases and J by 3 bases, with 13 bases left in between. The CDR3 sequence is 15 residues long. Looked up from germline, CDR1 is SGHRS and CDR2 is YFSETQ. The DNA for the CDR3 is TGCGCCAGCAGCTTGGTGGGCAACAGCAACTACGAGCAGTACTTC. This sequence encodes CASSLVGNSNYEQYF.

V is TRBV5-1 and J is TRBJ1-4, with D tentatively TRBD1 (5 bases). V lost 4 bases and J 5 bases, leaving 12 bases between the germline ends. Germline V gene lookup returns CDR1 SGHRS and CDR2 YFSETQ. CDR3 length: 14 residues. The CDR3 DNA follows: TGCGCCAGCAGCCTCGGACACGGGAATGAAAAACTGTTTTTT. This sequence encodes CASSLGHGNEKLFF.

This chain connects TRBV19 to TRBJ1-5; 11 nucleotides match TRBD1. Germline CDR1 reads LNHDA; CDR2 reads SQIVND (reference sequence). The V gene end was trimmed by 7 bases and the J gene end by 5 bases; junction bases not matched to a gene: 10. The CDR3 covers 16 residues. The chain's CDR3 is CASKLGRGQGDQPQHF. DNA for the CDR3: TGTGCCAGTAAGTTAGGACGGGGACAGGGGGATCAGCCCCAGCATTTT.

This clone was recorded once. V and J are TRBV7-9 and TRBJ2-5; D is possibly TRBD1 (5 bases). The CDR3 totals 14 residues. V was shortened by 0 bases and J by 3 bases, with 8 bases between the two germline ends. Germline V gene data show CDR1 as SEHNR and CDR2 as FQNEAQ (reference sequence). In DNA, the CDR3 is TGTGCCAGCAGCTTAGCAGGCAGGGAAGAGACCCAGTACTTC. This codes for CASSLAGREETQYF.

This clone was picked up one time. This sequence joins TRBV7-9 and TRBJ2-5; 11 bases fit TRBD2. The CDR3 has 18 residues. Germline V gene data show CDR1 as SEHNR and CDR2 as FQNEAQ (reference sequence). The V and J ends lost 1 base and 1 base, in that order; junction bases with no gene match: 8. The CDR3, as DNA: TGTGCCAGCAGCTTAGGAGGCCTAGCGGGAGGTTTCCAAGAGACCCAGTACTTC. Its protein is CASSLGGLAGGFQETQYF.

This chain joins TRBV5-1 and TRBJ2-5; TRBD2 is a possible D gene (5 bases). The CDR3 sequence is 13 residues long. Germline V gene lookup returns CDR1 SGHRS and CDR2 YFSETQ. Trimming stripped 0 bases from V and 9 bases from J, with 12 bases between. This CDR3 reads CASSLELVWAQYF. The CDR3 region has the DNA TGCGCCAGCAGCTTGGAACTAGTGTGGGCCCAGTACTTC.

This chain joins TRBV3-1 (or the pseudogene TRBV3-2) and TRBJ1-3, with 9 positions matching TRBD1. This CDR3 has 15 amino acids. Germline V gene data show CDR1 as LGHDT and CDR2 as YNNKEL (reference sequence). V lost 1 base to trimming and J lost 8 bases; unmatched junction nucleotides: 6. The CDR3 DNA reads TGTGCCAGCAGCCAAGGGGACAGGGTTGGGGACACCATATATTTT. This encodes CASSQGDRVGDTIYF.

V usage is TRBV27 and J usage is TRBJ2-1, with D perhaps TRBD1 (6 bases). This CDR3 region has 14 residues. Germline CDR1 is MNHEY and CDR2 is SMNVEV (reference sequence). The V end lost 5 bases, the J end lost 6 bases, and 14 bases lay between the germline ends. CDR3 protein: CASSPGQLLNEQFF. The CDR3, as DNA: TGTGCCAGCAGTCCGGGACAACTACTCAATGAGCAGTTCTTC.

The V call is TRBV4-1, the J call TRBJ2-5; D may be TRBD1 (6 bases). Germline V gene data show CDR1 as MGHRA and CDR2 as YSYEKL. V lost 1 base to trimming and J lost 3 bases, with 6 bases between them. The CDR3 runs to 13 residues. The CDR3 region is CASSQGTEETQYF. The DNA of the CDR3 is TGCGCCAGCAGCCAAGGGACAGAAGAGACCCAGTACTTC.

The chain combines TRBV5-1 with TRBJ2-5, with D perhaps matching TRBD2 (5 bases). The CDR3 has 14 amino acids. Looked up from germline, CDR1 is SGHRS and CDR2 is YFSETQ. Trimming took off 3 bases at V and 5 bases at J, with 14 bases between the two ends. The CDR3 reads CASSSLGGSETQYF. CDR3 nucleotide sequence: TGCGCCAGCAGCTCCCTTGGTGGGAGCGAGACCCAGTACTTC.

V is TRBV5-4 and J is TRBJ2-5; 12 bases line up with TRBD1. The CDR3 has 15 residues. With V trimmed by 3 bases and J by 5 bases, 5 bases remained unmatched. Germline V CDR1 and CDR2: SGHNT, YYREEE (reference sequence). In DNA form, the CDR3 reads TGTGCCAGCAGCTCCGGGACAGGGGGCCGGGAGACCCAGTACTTC. This sequence encodes CASSSGTGGRETQYF.